The 7 T cell receptor beta chains below come from one sample, sequenced in a study of metastatic and nonmetastatic thyroid tumors (TCRdb year 2020). Libraries were constructed by PCR. The instrument given in TCRdb is Illumina HiSeq 4000. TCRdb reprocessed the public reads (quality trimming at Q25 with fastp, clone calling with MiXCR) and kept in-frame beta chains. Recorded for this sample are around 18,000 clones; under 30% of them occurred a single time. The top ten constitute about 13% of the sample. Before undergoing thyroid surgery, none of the patients had been given any kind of treatment. Source material: tumor tissue. These receptors all stem from a female donor with papillary thyroid cancer or a benign thyroid nodule (not recorded which). Some clones in this sample may be carry-over from other donors' samples.

This clone qualifies as medium-sized. The chain has TRBV10-2 and TRBJ2-7, with 10 bases identical to TRBD2. Looked up from germline, CDR1 is WSHSY and CDR2 is SAAADI. Trimming took 6 bases from V and 3 from J; bases not matched to a gene: 8. The CDR3 runs to 15 residues. The CDR3 loop reads CASRSAGGPVYEQYF. In DNA form, the CDR3 reads TGCGCCAGCAGGTCAGCGGGAGGGCCGGTCTACGAGCAGTACTTC.

This clone is judged medium-sized. CDR3 sequence: CASSSAFEPTGELFF. DNA for the CDR3: TGTGCCAGCAGTTCCGCCTTCGAACCCACCGGGGAGCTGTTTTTT. This sequence joins TRBV6-2 or TRBV6-3 and TRBJ2-2; D call uncertain. Trimming shortened V by 4 bases and J by 4 bases, and 13 bases separated the two germline ends. Germline loops: CDR1 MNHEY, CDR2 SVGEGT. CDR3 length equals 15 residues.

The genes are TRBV2 and TRBJ2-7; D assignment may be TRBD1 or TRBD2 (5 bases each). The V end was cut by 6 bases, the J end by 1 base, with 13 bases between. Germline V gene lookup returns CDR1 SNHLY and CDR2 FYNNEI. This CDR3 contains 14 residues. CDR3 sequence: CASRSGTHSYEQYF. CDR3 DNA: TGTGCCAGCAGATCCGGGACGCATTCCTACGAGCAGTACTTC.

The rearrangement links TRBV20-1 to TRBJ2-2; maybe TRBD2 (5 bases). The CDR3 runs 11 residues. The germline V gene encodes CDR1 DFQATT and CDR2 SNEGSKA (reference sequence). V shed 3 bases and J shed 7 bases, with 6 bases lying between them. CDR3 region: CSASRGGELFF. The CDR3 bases are TGCAGTGCTAGCCGGGGCGGGGAGCTGTTTTTT.

The genes are TRBV27 and TRBJ2-2; 8 bases are a match to TRBD2. The CDR3 loop spans 14 amino acids. The germline V gene has CDR1 MNHEY and CDR2 SMNVEV (reference sequence). Unmatched junction bases numbered 13, after V lost 10 bases and J lost 9 bases. The CDR3 DNA follows: TGTGCCACCCGGGGGGGGGCTGTCTTCCGGGAGCTGTTTTTT. This codes for CATRGGAVFRELFF.

This clone was observed many times. Given a much more abundant clone one base away, this may be a read error. The CDR3 bases are TGTGCCAGCAGCTTAGTTCTAGCGGGAGGAACGCGGGGTACGCAGTATTTT. Encoded protein: CASSLVLAGGTRGTQYF. The J gene is TRBJ2-3, the V gene TRBV7-6; TRBD2 agrees at 11 bases. The germline gives CDR1 SGHVS, CDR2 FNYEAQ. Trimming cost V 1 base and J 8 bases; bases outside gene matches: 11. The CDR3 is 17 residues long.

This clone was observed a handful of times. This chain joins TRBV12-3 or TRBV12-4 and TRBJ2-7; D could derive from TRBD1 or TRBD2 (5 bases each). The V end lost 7 bases, the J end lost 4 bases, and 20 bases lay between the germline ends. The CDR3 sequence is 15 residues long. The CDR3 region is CASTDSGTESYEQYF. The CDR3 nucleotides read TGTGCCAGCACCGATTCCGGGACGGAAAGTTACGAGCAGTACTTC.